The sequence of this TCR beta chain was determined in a study of shared clonotypes between healthy human individuals. Study information: Aged 18 to 49, the donors were a couple of women and a few men. Study-level findings and limits: Four donors had around 5% of their naive CD4 clonotypes in common. Estimated richness values were generally larger in naive subsets than in memory subsets.

Comment on this clone: The antigen remains unidentified.

The germline gives CDR1 SGDLS, CDR2 YYNGEE. With 0 bases removed from V and 4 bases from J, the gap between germline ends came to 8 bases. The CDR3 totals 14 residues. Method: immunoSEQ multiplex PCR; TCRdb's copy keeps in-frame clones and lacks some. The data show 2 million to 2.5 million clones, roughly 94% seen once. This chain connects TRBV9 to TRBJ2-1; D call uncertain. Sequenced input: naive CD4+ T cells sorted from blood. Subset denoted: CD45RA+ positively selected. The sequence was collected from a man younger than 30 in good health. CDR3 in DNA: TGTGCCAGCAGCGTAGGTTCAAGGTACAATGAGCAGTTCTTC. The encoded protein is CASSVGSRYNEQFF.